This T cell receptor beta chain was sequenced during a study of somatic mutations in cytotoxic T cells in rheumatoid arthritis. The trim removed 0 bases at V and 7 bases at J, leaving 0 bases unmatched. Germline V lookup: CDR1 SGHTA, CDR2 FQGTGA. This CDR3 has 12 residues. Sequencing was performed with immunoSEQ multiplex PCR; in TCRdb, only in-frame clones are kept and a portion is missing. In the table there are roughly 8,200 clones, 65% to 75% of which are singletons. Sequences were obtained from CD8+ T cells sorted from blood. The chain combines TRBV7-3 with TRBJ2-7, with 7 bases fitting TRBD2. The sequence was collected from an adult with rheumatoid arthritis. CDR3 sequence: CASSLTGGEQYF. The CDR3 DNA reads as TGTGCCAGCAGCTTAACGGGGGGGGAGCAGTACTTC.